A selection of T cell receptor beta chains follows, all from one sample in a study of type 1 regulatory T cells. Their recognized antigens are unknown. TCRdb reanalysed the reads using MiXCR and keeps one entry per CDR3 protein. The profile shows about 59,000 distinct CDR3 sequences, 62% of them singletons. The sample consisted of cultured non-Tr1 T cells, either the whole culture or a sorted T cell fraction (not recorded which). The source is a human donor in good health. The CDR3 runs from the conserved cysteine through the conserved F or W. The D gene is left open where the match is weak. Clone size is stated in some rows and not others, as once, few, many or a class when expanded.

J: TRBJ2-5; size: -; D: -; V: TRBV20-1; CDR3: CSANLGGISQETQYF; DNA: TGCAGTGCTAATCTGGGGGGCATCTCACAAGAGACCCAGTACTTC
J: TRBJ1-1; size: -; D: -; V: TRBV10-3; CDR3: CAISYSGNTEAFF; DNA: TGTGCCATCAGTTACTCAGGGAACACTGAAGCTTTCTTT
J: TRBJ2-5; size: -; D: -; V: TRBV20-1; CDR3: CSASPSTWPETQYF; DNA: TGCAGTGCTAGTCCTAGCACGTGGCCAGAGACCCAGTACTTC
J: TRBJ2-6; size: once; D: -; V: TRBV6-5; CDR3: CASSYTGWQAGANVLTF; DNA: TGTGCCAGCAGTTACACCGGGTGGCAGGCTGGGGCCAACGTCCTGACTTTC
J: TRBJ2-7; size: -; D: TRBD2; V: TRBV25-1; CDR3: CATRLAGVNEQYF; DNA: TGTGCCACCCGACTAGCGGGAGTGAACGAGCAGTACTTC
J: TRBJ2-7; size: once; D: TRBD1; V: TRBV20-1; CDR3: CSAPGTGESYEQYF; DNA: TGCAGTGCTCCCGGGACAGGGGAATCCTACGAGCAGTACTTC
J: TRBJ2-2; size: -; D: -; V: TRBV28; CDR3: CASTPSEAVLGTGELFF; DNA: TGTGCCAGCACCCCCTCGGAGGCGGTCTTAGGCACCGGGGAGCTGTTTTTT
J: TRBJ2-6; size: few; D: -; V: TRBV4-1; CDR3: CASSQDGGTGANVLTF; DNA: TGCGCCAGCAGCCAAGACGGGGGAACTGGGGCCAACGTCCTGACTTTC
J: TRBJ2-3; size: few; D: TRBD2; V: TRBV2; CDR3: CASSGSGGVDTQYF; DNA: TGTGCCAGCAGCGGTAGCGGGGGAGTAGATACGCAGTATTTT
J: TRBJ2-1; size: once; D: TRBD2; V: TRBV19; CDR3: CASSIGLAGEEQFF; DNA: TGTGCCAGTAGTATAGGCTTAGCGGGAGAAGAGCAGTTCTTC
J: TRBJ2-3; size: -; D: TRBD2; V: TRBV5-1; CDR3: CASSLPGAGGSTDTQYF; DNA: TGCGCCAGCAGCTTACCAGGAGCGGGAGGGTCCACAGATACGCAGTATTTT
J: TRBJ1-5; size: -; D: TRBD1; V: TRBV20-1; CDR3: CSARVQGRGGGRPQHF; DNA: TGCAGTGCTAGAGTTCAGGGCAGGGGGGGAGGTCGGCCCCAGCATTTT
J: TRBJ2-7; size: few; D: -; V: TRBV21-1; CDR3: CASSKTQSVIRGCPYEQYF; DNA: TGTGCCAGCAGCAAAACTCAGAGTGTGATCAGGGGTTGTCCTTACGAGCAGTACTTC
J: TRBJ2-2; size: -; D: TRBD2; V: TRBV10-3; CDR3: CAISRDYNTGELFF; DNA: TGTGCCATCAGTCGGGACTATAACACCGGGGAGCTGTTTTTT
J: TRBJ2-7; size: -; D: -; V: TRBV6-1; CDR3: CASSSGNSYEQYF; DNA: TGTGCCAGCAGTTCGGGGAATTCCTACGAGCAGTACTTC
J: TRBJ2-1; size: -; D: TRBD2; V: TRBV20-1; CDR3: CSAEGLAGGEQFF; DNA: TGCAGTGCCGAGGGACTAGCGGGAGGTGAGCAGTTCTTC
J: TRBJ2-1; size: -; D: -; V: TRBV5-1; CDR3: CASSSYGSYNEQFF; DNA: TGCGCCAGCAGCTCGTACGGGTCCTACAATGAGCAGTTCTTC
J: TRBJ2-7; size: -; D: TRBD1; V: TRBV28; CDR3: CASSSPGTGRNEQYF; DNA: TGTGCCAGCAGTTCACCCGGGACAGGGAGGAACGAGCAGTACTTC
J: TRBJ2-6; size: -; D: -; V: TRBV5-1; CDR3: CASSLYMGGSGANVLTF; DNA: TGCGCCAGCAGCTTGTATATGGGGGGCTCTGGGGCCAACGTCCTGACTTTC
J: TRBJ1-1; size: -; D: TRBD1; V: TRBV5-1; CDR3: CASSLGDRVSLSEAFF; DNA: TGCGCCAGCAGCTTGGGGGACAGGGTTAGTCTCTCTGAAGCTTTCTTT
J: TRBJ2-5; size: few; D: -; V: TRBV15; CDR3: CATSRDLDSPRDQETQYF; DNA: TGTGCCACCAGCAGAGATCTCGACAGTCCCAGGGACCAAGAGACCCAGTACTTC
J: TRBJ2-1; size: -; D: TRBD2; V: TRBV28; CDR3: CASRGTSGLAEQFF; DNA: TGTGCCAGCAGGGGGACTAGCGGGCTAGCTGAGCAGTTCTTC
J: TRBJ2-3; size: -; D: -; V: TRBV5-1; CDR3: CASSLVVSVADTQYF; DNA: TGCGCCAGCAGCTTGGTCGTTAGTGTGGCAGATACGCAGTATTTT
J: TRBJ2-3; size: few; D: -; V: TRBV29-1; CDR3: CSVEKGWSTDTQYF; DNA: TGCAGCGTTGAAAAGGGTTGGAGCACAGATACGCAGTATTTT
J: TRBJ2-7; size: -; D: TRBD2; V: TRBV2; CDR3: CASSLRTSGTYEQYF; DNA: TGTGCCAGCAGTCTCCGGACTAGCGGGACCTACGAGCAGTACTTC
J: TRBJ2-1; size: once; D: -; V: TRBV6-2/TRBV6-3; CDR3: CASMTESNEQFF; DNA: TGTGCCAGCATGACCGAGAGCAACGAGCAGTTCTTC
J: TRBJ1-2; size: -; D: -; V: TRBV20-1; CDR3: CSAPAGQNYGYTF; DNA: TGCAGTGCTCCAGCTGGACAGAACTATGGCTACACCTTC
J: TRBJ1-1; size: -; D: -; V: TRBV27; CDR3: CASSPTPSPNTEAFF; DNA: TGTGCCAGCAGTCCAACACCGAGTCCGAACACTGAAGCTTTCTTT
J: TRBJ1-1; size: -; D: -; V: TRBV6-5; CDR3: CASSHRNTEAFF; DNA: TGTGCCAGCAGTCATAGGAACACTGAAGCTTTCTTT
J: TRBJ1-3; size: -; D: -; V: TRBV10-3; CDR3: CAISVSRQDGDTIYF; DNA: TGTGCCATCAGTGTGTCGAGACAGGACGGTGACACCATATATTTT
J: TRBJ1-1; size: -; D: -; V: TRBV7-2; CDR3: CASSLEADLTEAFF; DNA: TGTGCCAGCAGCTTAGAGGCAGACTTAACTGAAGCTTTCTTT
J: TRBJ2-5; size: -; D: TRBD2; V: TRBV29-1; CDR3: CSVVMGAGGETQYF; DNA: TGCAGCGTTGTCATGGGGGCGGGGGGAGAGACCCAGTACTTC
J: TRBJ1-1; size: -; D: TRBD1; V: TRBV6-1; CDR3: CASSVDRGTEAFF; DNA: TGTGCCAGCAGTGTCGACAGGGGCACTGAAGCTTTCTTT
J: TRBJ2-3; size: -; D: TRBD2; V: TRBV6-5; CDR3: CASNPHSLAGVDTQYF; DNA: TGTGCCAGCAACCCCCACTCTCTAGCGGGAGTCGATACGCAGTATTTT
J: TRBJ2-1; size: -; D: -; V: TRBV21-1; CDR3: CASSIGGAERDEQFF; DNA: TGTGCCAGCAGCATAGGGGGCGCGGAAAGAGATGAGCAGTTCTTC
J: TRBJ2-7; size: -; D: -; V: TRBV4-1; CDR3: CAGGKLREQYF; DNA: TGCGCCGGAGGGAAGTTACGCGAGCAGTACTTC
J: TRBJ2-7; size: -; D: TRBD1; V: TRBV18; CDR3: CASSPGRDRLYEQYF; DNA: TGTGCCAGCTCACCAGGCCGGGACAGGTTGTACGAGCAGTACTTC
J: TRBJ2-4; size: -; D: -; V: TRBV7-9; CDR3: CASSPWDVAKNIQYF; DNA: TGTGCCAGCAGCCCTTGGGACGTAGCCAAAAACATTCAGTACTTC
J: TRBJ1-5; size: -; D: -; V: TRBV28; CDR3: CASSTQGNQPQHF; DNA: TGTGCCAGCAGTACGCAGGGAAACCAGCCCCAGCATTTT
J: TRBJ2-7; size: -; D: TRBD1; V: TRBV18; CDR3: CASSRDRASYEQYF; DNA: TGTGCCAGCTCACGGGACAGAGCCTCCTACGAGCAGTACTTC
J: TRBJ2-5; size: many; D: -; V: TRBV20-1; CDR3: CSAIAVQRETQYF; DNA: TGCAGTGCAATAGCGGTTCAGAGAGAGACCCAGTACTTC
J: TRBJ2-1; size: -; D: -; V: TRBV15; CDR3: CATSDNSPVSYNEQFF; DNA: TGTGCCACCAGCGATAATTCCCCAGTCTCCTACAATGAGCAGTTCTTC
J: TRBJ2-3; size: -; D: TRBD2; V: TRBV10-2; CDR3: CASRTGGVSATDTQYF; DNA: TGCGCCAGCAGGACGGGGGGGGTTTCGGCCACAGATACGCAGTATTTT
J: TRBJ2-5; size: -; D: -; V: TRBV7-8; CDR3: CASSLAFRIETQYF; DNA: TGTGCCAGCAGCTTAGCCTTTAGGATAGAGACCCAGTACTTC
J: TRBJ1-1; size: -; D: TRBD1; V: TRBV20-1; CDR3: CSASPSRGKMNTEAFF; DNA: TGCAGTGCCTCCCCCAGCAGGGGGAAAATGAACACTGAAGCTTTCTTT
J: TRBJ2-5; size: -; D: -; V: TRBV6-2/TRBV6-3; CDR3: CASSYSPSGAPETQYF; DNA: TGTGCCAGCAGTTACTCTCCAAGCGGAGCCCCAGAGACCCAGTACTTC
J: TRBJ2-6; size: -; D: TRBD2; V: TRBV4-3; CDR3: CASSREASGSTGANVLTF; DNA: TGCGCCAGCAGCCGAGAGGCCAGCGGGAGTACTGGGGCCAACGTCCTGACTTTC
J: TRBJ2-2; size: -; D: -; V: TRBV7-7; CDR3: CASSLGWTGELFF; DNA: TGTGCCAGCAGCCTTGGTTGGACCGGGGAGCTGTTTTTT
J: TRBJ2-3; size: -; D: TRBD2; V: TRBV20-1; CDR3: CSARGGGRGPDTQYF; DNA: TGCAGTGCTAGAGGGGGAGGGAGGGGCCCAGATACGCAGTATTTT
J: TRBJ2-1; size: -; D: TRBD2; V: TRBV20-1; CDR3: CSASGGTYNEQFF; DNA: TGCAGTGCCAGCGGGGGAACTTACAATGAGCAGTTCTTC